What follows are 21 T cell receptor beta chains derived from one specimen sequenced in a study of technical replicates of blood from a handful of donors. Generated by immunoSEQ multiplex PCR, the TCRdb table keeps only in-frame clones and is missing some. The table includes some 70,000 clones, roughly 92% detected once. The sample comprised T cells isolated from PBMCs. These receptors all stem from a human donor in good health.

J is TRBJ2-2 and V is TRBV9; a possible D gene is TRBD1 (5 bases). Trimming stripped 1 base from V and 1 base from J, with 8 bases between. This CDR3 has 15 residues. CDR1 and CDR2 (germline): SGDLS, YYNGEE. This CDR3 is CASSVQGLNTGELFF. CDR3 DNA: TGTGCCAGCAGCGTACAGGGATTGAACACCGGGGAGCTGTTTTTT.

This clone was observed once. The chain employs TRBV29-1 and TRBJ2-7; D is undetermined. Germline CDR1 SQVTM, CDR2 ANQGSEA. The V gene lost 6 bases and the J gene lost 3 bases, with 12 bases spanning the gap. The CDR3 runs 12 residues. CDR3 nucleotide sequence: TGCAGCGTCACTTTGTATGGCTACGAGCAGTACTTC. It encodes CSVTLYGYEQYF.

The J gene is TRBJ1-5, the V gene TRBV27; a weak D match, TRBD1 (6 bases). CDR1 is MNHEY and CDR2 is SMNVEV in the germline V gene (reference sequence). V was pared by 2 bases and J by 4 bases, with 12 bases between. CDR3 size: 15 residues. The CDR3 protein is CASSLGIGTNQPQHF. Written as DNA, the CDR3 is TGTGCCAGCAGTTTAGGGATCGGGACAAATCAGCCCCAGCATTTT.

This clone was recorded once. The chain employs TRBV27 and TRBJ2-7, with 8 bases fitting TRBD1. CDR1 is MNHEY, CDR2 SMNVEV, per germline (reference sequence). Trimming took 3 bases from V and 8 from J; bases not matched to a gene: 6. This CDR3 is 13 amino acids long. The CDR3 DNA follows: TGTGCCAGCAGTTTGAAAGGACAGGGAAAGCAGTACTTC. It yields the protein CASSLKGQGKQYF.

The CDR3 DNA follows: TGTGCCAGTAGTGTACAGGGCCGAGAGACCCAGTACTTC. This sequence encodes CASSVQGRETQYF. The genes are TRBV19 and TRBJ2-5; weak D call: TRBD1 (6 bases). Germline V gene lookup returns CDR1 LNHDA and CDR2 SQIVND (reference sequence). Trimming stripped 5 bases from V and 4 bases from J, with 11 bases between. There are 13 residues in the CDR3.

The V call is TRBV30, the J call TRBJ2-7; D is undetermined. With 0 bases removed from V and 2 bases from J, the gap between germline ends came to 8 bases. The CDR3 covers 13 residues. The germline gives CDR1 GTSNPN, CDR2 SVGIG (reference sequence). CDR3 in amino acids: CAWSVSIAYEQYF. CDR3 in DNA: TGTGCCTGGAGTGTAAGCATCGCCTACGAGCAGTACTTC.

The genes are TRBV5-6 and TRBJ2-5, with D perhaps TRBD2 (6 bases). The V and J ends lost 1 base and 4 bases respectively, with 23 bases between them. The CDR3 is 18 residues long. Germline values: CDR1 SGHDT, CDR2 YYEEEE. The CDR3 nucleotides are TGTGCCAGCAGCTTGTTAGGGTTCGGGAGTCCTCTCAGAGAGACCCAGTACTTC. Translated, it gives CASSLLGFGSPLRETQYF.

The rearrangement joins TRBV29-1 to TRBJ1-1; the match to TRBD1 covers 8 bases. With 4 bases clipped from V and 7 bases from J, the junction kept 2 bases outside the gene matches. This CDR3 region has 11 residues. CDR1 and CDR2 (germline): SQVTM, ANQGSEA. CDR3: CSVGQGSEAFF. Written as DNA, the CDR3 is TGCAGCGTTGGACAGGGGAGTGAAGCTTTCTTT.

The CDR3 loop reads CASSHLTSGQSYEQYF. In DNA form, the CDR3 reads TGTGCCAGCAGCCACCTCACTTCGGGACAGTCCTACGAGCAGTACTTC. The chain has TRBV11-2 and TRBJ2-7; TRBD1 matches 7 bases. J gave up 1 base and V 5 bases, and 11 bases lay outside the gene matches. The CDR3 consists of 16 residues. The germline gives CDR1 SGHAT, CDR2 FQNNGV.

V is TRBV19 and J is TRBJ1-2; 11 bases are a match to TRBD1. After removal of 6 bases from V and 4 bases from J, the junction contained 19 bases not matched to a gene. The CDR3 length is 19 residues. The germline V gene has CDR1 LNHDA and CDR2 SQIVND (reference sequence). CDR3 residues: CASSLTPGQGVLLFYGYTF. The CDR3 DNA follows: TGTGCCAGTAGCCTTACCCCGGGACAGGGGGTTTTATTGTTCTATGGCTACACCTTC.

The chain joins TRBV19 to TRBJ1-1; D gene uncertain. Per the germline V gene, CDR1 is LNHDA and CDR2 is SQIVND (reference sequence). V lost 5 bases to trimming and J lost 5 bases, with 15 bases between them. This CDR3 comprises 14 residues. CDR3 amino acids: CASSEEVSGTEAFF. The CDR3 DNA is TGTGCCAGTAGTGAGGAGGTGAGTGGGACTGAAGCTTTCTTT.

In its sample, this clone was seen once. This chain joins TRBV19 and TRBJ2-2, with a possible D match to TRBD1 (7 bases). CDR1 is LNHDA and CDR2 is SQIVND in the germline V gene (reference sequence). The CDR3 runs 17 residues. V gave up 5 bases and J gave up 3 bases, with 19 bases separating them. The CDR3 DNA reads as TGTGCCAGTAGTCCCCGGGGGTACAGGGGAGACACCGGGGAGCTGTTTTTT. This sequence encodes CASSPRGYRGDTGELFF.

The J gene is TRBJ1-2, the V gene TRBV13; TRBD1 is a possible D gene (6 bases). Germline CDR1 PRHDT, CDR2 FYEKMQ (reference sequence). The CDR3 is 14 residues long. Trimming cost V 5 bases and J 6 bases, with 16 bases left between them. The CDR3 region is CASSESYRDHGYTF. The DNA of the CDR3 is TGTGCCAGCAGCGAAAGTTACAGGGACCATGGCTACACCTTC.

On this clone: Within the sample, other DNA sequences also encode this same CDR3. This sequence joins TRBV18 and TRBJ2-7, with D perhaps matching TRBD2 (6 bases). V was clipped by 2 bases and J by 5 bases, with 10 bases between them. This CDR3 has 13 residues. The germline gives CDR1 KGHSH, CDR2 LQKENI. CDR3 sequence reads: CASSPGGGDEQYF. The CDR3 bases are TGTGCCAGCTCACCAGGGGGAGGTGACGAGCAGTACTTC.

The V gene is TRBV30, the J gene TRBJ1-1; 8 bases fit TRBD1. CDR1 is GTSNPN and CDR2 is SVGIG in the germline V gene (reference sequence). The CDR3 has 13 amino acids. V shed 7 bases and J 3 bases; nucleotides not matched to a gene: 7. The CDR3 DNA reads TGTGCCTTCAGCAGGGGGCTGGACACTGAAGCTTTCTTT. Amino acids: CAFSRGLDTEAFF. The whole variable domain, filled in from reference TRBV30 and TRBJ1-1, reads SQTIHQWPATLVQPVGSPLSLECTVEGTSNPNLYWYRQAAGRGLQLLFYSVGIGQISSEVPQNLSASRPQDRQFILSSKKLLLSDSGFYLCAFSRGLDTEAFFGQGTRLTVV.

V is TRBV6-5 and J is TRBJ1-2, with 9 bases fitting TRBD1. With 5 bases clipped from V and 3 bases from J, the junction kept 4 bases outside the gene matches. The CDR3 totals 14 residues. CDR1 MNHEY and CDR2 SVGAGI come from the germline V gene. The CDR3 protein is CASSQQGAHYGYTF. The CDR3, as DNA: TGTGCCAGCAGTCAACAGGGGGCGCACTATGGCTACACCTTC.

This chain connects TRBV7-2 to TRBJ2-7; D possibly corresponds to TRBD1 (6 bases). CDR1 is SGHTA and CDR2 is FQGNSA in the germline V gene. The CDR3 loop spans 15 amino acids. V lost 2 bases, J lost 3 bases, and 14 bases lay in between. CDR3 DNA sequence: TGTGCCAGCAGCTTAAGAGGGGGTTCTCGCTACGAGCAGTACTTC. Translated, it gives CASSLRGGSRYEQYF.

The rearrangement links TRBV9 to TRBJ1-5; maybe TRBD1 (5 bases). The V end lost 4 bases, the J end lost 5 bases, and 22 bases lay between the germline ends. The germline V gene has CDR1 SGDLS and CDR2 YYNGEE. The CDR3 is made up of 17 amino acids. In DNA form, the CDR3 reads TGTGCCAGCAGCCCCCCGGGGGGGGAGGTGGGTTATCAGCCCCAGCATTTT. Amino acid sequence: CASSPPGGEVGYQPQHF.

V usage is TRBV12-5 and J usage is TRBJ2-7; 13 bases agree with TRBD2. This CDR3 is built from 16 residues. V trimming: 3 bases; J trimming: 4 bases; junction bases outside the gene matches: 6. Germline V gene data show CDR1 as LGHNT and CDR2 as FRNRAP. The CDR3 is CASGLRLAGGGYEQYF. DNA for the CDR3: TGTGCTAGTGGTTTACGACTAGCGGGAGGTGGGTACGAGCAGTACTTC.

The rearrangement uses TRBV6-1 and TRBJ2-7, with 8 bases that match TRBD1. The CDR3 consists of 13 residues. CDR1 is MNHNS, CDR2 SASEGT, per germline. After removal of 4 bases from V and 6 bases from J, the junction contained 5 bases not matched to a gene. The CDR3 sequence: CASSGQDRAEQYF. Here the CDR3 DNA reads TGTGCCAGCAGTGGCCAGGACAGGGCCGAGCAGTACTTC.

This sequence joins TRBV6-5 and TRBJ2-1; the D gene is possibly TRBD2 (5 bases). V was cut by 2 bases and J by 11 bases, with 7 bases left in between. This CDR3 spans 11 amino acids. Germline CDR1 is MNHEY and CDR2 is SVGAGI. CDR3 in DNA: TGTGCCAGCAGTTACGCTAGCCAGCAGTTCTTC. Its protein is CASSYASQQFF.